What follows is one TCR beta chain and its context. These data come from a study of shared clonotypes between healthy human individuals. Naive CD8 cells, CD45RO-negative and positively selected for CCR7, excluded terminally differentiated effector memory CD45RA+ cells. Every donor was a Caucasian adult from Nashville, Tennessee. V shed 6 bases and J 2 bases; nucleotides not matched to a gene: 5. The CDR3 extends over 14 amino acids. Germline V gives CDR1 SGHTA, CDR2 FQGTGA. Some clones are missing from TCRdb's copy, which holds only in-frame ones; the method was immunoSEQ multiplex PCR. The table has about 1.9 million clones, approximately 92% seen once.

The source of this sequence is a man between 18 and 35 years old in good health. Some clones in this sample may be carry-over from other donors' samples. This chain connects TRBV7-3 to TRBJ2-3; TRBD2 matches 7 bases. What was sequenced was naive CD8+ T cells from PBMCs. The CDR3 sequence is CASSPGTITDTQYF. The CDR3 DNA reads TGTGCCAGCAGTCCCGGGACTATCACAGATACGCAGTATTTT.